This entry lists 14 T cell receptor beta chains sequenced from one sample in a study of shared clonotypes between healthy human individuals. Using immunoSEQ multiplex PCR, the repertoire was profiled, and TCRdb retains in-frame clones only, with some absent. The sample includes around 1,000,000 clones, roughly 77% seen only once; the top ten take approximately 0.95%. The specimen sequenced was memory CD4+ T cells from PBMCs. Subset meaning: CD45RA-negative fraction. All receptors derive from a man in his late teens or twenties in good health. Some clones in this sample may be carry-over from other donors' samples.

The chain combines TRBV28 with TRBJ2-2; TRBD1 is a possible D gene (7 bases). Germline-derived CDR1 and CDR2 are MDHEN and SYDVKM. This CDR3 is 15 amino acids long. Deletions cut 6 bases from V and 5 bases from J, with 16 bases between. CDR3 DNA: TGTGCCAGCAGCCCCGGACAGGCGGGAACCGGGGAGCTGTTTTTT. It translates to CASSPGQAGTGELFF.

This sequence joins TRBV25-1 and TRBJ2-4; either TRBD1 or TRBD2 may supply D (5 bases each). The germline V gene has CDR1 MGHDK and CDR2 SYGVNS. This CDR3 has 13 amino acids. V lost 5 bases to trimming and J lost 6 bases, with 11 bases between them. CDR3 nucleotide sequence: TGTGCCAGCAGTCCCCGGGACCGAAACATTCAGTACTTC. Amino acid sequence: CASSPRDRNIQYF.

This rearrangement joins TRBV29-1 to TRBJ1-1; a weak D match, TRBD1 (5 bases). The CDR3 extends over 14 amino acids. CDR1 is SQVTM and CDR2 is ANQGSEA in the germline V gene. The ends were cut back, 4 bases at V and 5 bases at J, with 17 bases in the middle. The CDR3 nucleotides read TGCAGCGTTGGAGTGGCAGGGAGATCGACTGAAGCTTTCTTT. This sequence encodes CSVGVAGRSTEAFF.

The rearrangement uses TRBV4-2 and TRBJ2-7; 8 bases align to TRBD1. The V segment lost 4 bases and the J segment 7 bases; nucleotides outside the gene matches: 9. Germline assignment: CDR1 LGHNA and CDR2 YNFKEQ. The CDR3 totals 14 residues. This chain's CDR3 is CASSLDRALGEQYF. The CDR3 DNA reads TGTGCCAGCAGCCTGGACAGGGCGCTAGGGGAGCAGTACTTC.

This chain connects TRBV5-1 to TRBJ2-7; TRBD2 matches 8 bases. The J segment lost 0 bases and the V segment lost 0 bases, leaving 5 bases of the junction unmatched. CDR1 SGHRS and CDR2 YFSETQ come from the germline V gene. This CDR3 is built from 16 residues. DNA for the CDR3: TGCGCCAGCAGCTTGGCTGGGCGGGAGGCCTCCTACGAGCAGTACTTC. Amino acid sequence: CASSLAGREASYEQYF. Full variable domain (rest looked up from reference TRBV5-1 and TRBJ2-7): KAGVTQTPRYLIKTRGQQVTLSCSPISGHRSVSWYQQTPGQGLQFLFEYFSETQRNKGNFPGRFSGRQFSNSRSEMNVSTLELGDSALYLCASSLAGREASYEQYFGPGTRLTVT.

The rearrangement links TRBV18 to TRBJ1-5, with 8 positions matching TRBD1. The CDR3 sequence is 14 residues long. Trimming took 2 bases from V and 8 from J; bases not matched to a gene: 5. CDR1 is KGHSH, CDR2 LQKENI, per germline. CDR3 sequence: CASSPDRGWEPQHF. In DNA form, the CDR3 reads TGTGCCAGCTCACCAGACAGGGGCTGGGAGCCCCAGCATTTT.

The chain links TRBV28 to TRBJ1-4, with D perhaps TRBD1 (5 bases). The CDR3 extends over 16 amino acids. The germline gives CDR1 MDHEN, CDR2 SYDVKM. V was cut by 6 bases and J by 4 bases, with 18 bases left in between. The CDR3 DNA is TGTGCCAGCAGCCGGCCCGGGTGGGGGATTAATGAAAAACTGTTTTTT. It codes for CASSRPGWGINEKLFF.

This rearrangement joins TRBV19 to TRBJ1-3; D gene uncertain. CDR1 LNHDA and CDR2 SQIVND come from the germline V gene (reference sequence). This CDR3 region has 12 residues. With 6 bases removed from V and 1 base from J, the gap between germline ends came to 4 bases. CDR3 sequence (DNA): TGTGCCAGTAGGGCATCTGGAAACACCATATATTTT. Residues: CASRASGNTIYF.

The chain employs TRBV5-6 and TRBJ1-5; D is uncertain. The CDR3 spans 17 residues. CDR1 is SGHDT, CDR2 YYEEEE, per germline. Trimming shortened V by 4 bases and J by 0 bases, and 17 bases separated the two germline ends. CDR3 in DNA: TGTGCCAGCAGCCGGGGAGATCTGATTAGTAGCAATCAGCCCCAGCATTTT. It encodes CASSRGDLISSNQPQHF.

This sequence joins TRBV14 and TRBJ2-2; D possibly matches TRBD1 or TRBD2 (5 bases each). V lost 3 bases and J 8 bases, leaving 19 bases between the germline ends. The CDR3 totals 16 residues. Per the germline V gene, CDR1 is SGHDN and CDR2 is FVKESK. CDR3 bases: TGTGCCAGCAGCCAGACCGGGACCAAAGGGGAAGGGGAGCTGTTTTTT. Translated, it gives CASSQTGTKGEGELFF.

This clone occurred a few times. The rearrangement links TRBV29-1 to TRBJ2-1, with TRBD1 identical over 9 bases. V lost 7 bases and J lost 8; bases outside the gene matches: 6. The germline V gene encodes CDR1 SQVTM and CDR2 ANQGSEA. The CDR3 is made up of 12 amino acids. Here the CDR3 reads CSASGQGDEQFF. The CDR3 nucleotides read TGCAGCGCTTCGGGACAGGGCGATGAGCAGTTCTTC.

The chain recombines TRBV5-6 with TRBJ2-5, with 8 bases fitting TRBD1. Trimming took 4 bases from V and 4 from J; bases not matched to a gene: 6. This CDR3 is built from 14 residues. Germline V lookup: CDR1 SGHDT, CDR2 YYEEEE. The CDR3 spells CASSLDRVTETQYF. CDR3 nucleotides: TGTGCCAGCAGCCTGGACAGGGTCACAGAGACCCAGTACTTC.

This sequence joins TRBV5-4 and TRBJ1-3; 9 nucleotides align to TRBD1. The germline V gene encodes CDR1 SGHNT and CDR2 YYREEE (reference sequence). V was pared by 0 bases and J by 1 base, with 2 bases of the junction left unmatched. The CDR3 runs to 16 residues. This chain's CDR3 is CASSLGDRVSGNTIYF. CDR3 DNA: TGTGCCAGCAGCTTGGGGGACAGGGTATCTGGAAACACCATATATTTT.

This clone was counted between two and nine times. The chain links TRBV30 to TRBJ1-1; the D gene is possibly TRBD1 (5 bases). The CDR3 runs 14 residues. Germline assignment: CDR1 GTSNPN and CDR2 SVGIG (reference sequence). The germline V and J ends were trimmed by 0 bases and 4 bases, with 12 bases remaining between them. The CDR3 coding sequence is TGTGCCTGGAGTGTAGGGGACGGTGTCACTGAAGCTTTCTTT. Translated: CAWSVGDGVTEAFF.